These 14 T cell receptor beta chains were sequenced from one sample in a study of early T cells in non-severe SARS-CoV-2 infection. One entry per CDR3 protein results from TCRdb running MiXCR on the 5' RACE reads. The table has about 69,000 distinct CDR3 sequences, approximately 13% seen once; the top ten hold 11% to 15%. The sample taken for sequencing was whole blood. The receptor set was obtained from an adult who was a healthcare worker with PCR-confirmed SARS-CoV-2 infection or an uninfected control (not recorded which).

This clonotype was counted only a few times. V usage is TRBV29-1 and J usage is TRBJ1-2; D unresolved. This CDR3 spans 14 amino acids. The germline V and J ends were trimmed by 0 bases and 2 bases, with 10 bases remaining between them. CDR1 and CDR2 (germline): SQVTM, ANQGSEA. CDR3 loop: CSVEDGRRNYGYTF. For the CDR3, the DNA is TGCAGCGTTGAAGACGGCCGCCGAAACTATGGCTACACCTTC. Drawing the rest from reference TRBV29-1 and TRBJ1-2, the complete variable domain is SAVISQKPSRDICQRGTSLTIQCQVDSQVTMMFWYRQQPGQSLTLIATANQGSEATYESGFVIDKFPISRPNLTFSTLTVSNMSPEDSSIYLCSVEDGRRNYGYTFGSGTRLTVV.

The chain recombines TRBV7-3 with TRBJ2-3; D is ambiguous. CDR3 length: 14 amino acids. Germline values: CDR1 SGHTA, CDR2 FQGTGA. The ends were cut back, 5 bases at V and 5 bases at J, with 14 bases in the middle. The CDR3 bases are TGTGCCAGCAGCCAAGGTCTCGGTCGAGATACGCAGTATTTT. It codes for CASSQGLGRDTQYF. The whole variable domain, filled in from reference TRBV7-3 and TRBJ2-3, reads GAGVSQTPSNKVTEKGKYVELRCDPISGHTALYWYRQSLGQGPEFLIYFQGTGAADDSGLPNDRFFAVRPEGSVSTLKIQRTERGDSAVYLCASSQGLGRDTQYFGPGTRLTVL.

This sequence joins TRBV3-1 and TRBJ2-2, with no clear D. There are 14 residues in the CDR3. Germline V gives CDR1 LGHDT, CDR2 YNNKEL (reference sequence). The V and J ends lost 1 base and 8 bases respectively, with 11 bases between them. The CDR3 coding sequence is TGTGCCAGCAGCCAAGGACCCTCGTTGGGGGAGCTGTTTTTT. Its translation: CASSQGPSLGELFF. The variable domain in full, with the rest retrieved from reference TRBV3-1 and TRBJ2-2, is DTAVSQTPKYLVTQMGNDKSIKCEQNLGHDTMYWYKQDSKKFLKIMFSYNNKELIINETVPNRFSPKSPDKAHLNLHINSLELGDSAVYFCASSQGPSLGELFFGEGSRLTVL.

This clonotype was seen repeatedly, ten times or more. The V call is TRBV11-2, the J call TRBJ2-2, with 7 bases that match TRBD2. Unmatched junction bases numbered 9, after V lost 6 bases and J lost 2 bases. This CDR3 spans 16 amino acids. CDR1 is SGHAT and CDR2 is FQNNGV in the germline V gene. The CDR3 coding sequence is TGTGCCAGCAGACGCCAGCGGGGAGGAAACACCGGGGAGCTGTTTTTT. Translated, it gives CASRRQRGGNTGELFF.

This clonotype was recorded a few times. The CDR3 bases are TGTGCCAGCAGTAAAACATTAGACGTCGGAGAGCAGTTCTTC. The encoded protein is CASSKTLDVGEQFF. V and J are TRBV7-9 and TRBJ2-1; no reliable D call. Germline V gives CDR1 SEHNR, CDR2 FQNEAQ (reference sequence). The CDR3 has 14 amino acids. V dropped 6 bases and J dropped 10 bases, with 19 bases sitting between them. The full variable domain, in which reference TRBV7-9 and TRBJ2-1 provide the parts outside the CDR3, is DTGVSQNPRHKITKRGQNVTFRCDPISEHNRLYWYRQTLGQGPEFLTYFQNEAQLEKSRLLSDRFSAERPKGSFSTLEIQRTEQGDSAMYLCASSKTLDVGEQFFGPGTRLTVL.

As DNA, the CDR3 is TGTGCCAGCAGTAAGGACAGGGTGTACCAAGAGACCCAGTACTTC. The encoded protein is CASSKDRVYQETQYF. The J gene is TRBJ2-5, the V gene TRBV12-3 or TRBV12-4; TRBD1 matches 8 bases. The CDR3 has 15 amino acids. V lost 5 bases, J lost 0 bases, and 5 bases stayed unmatched.

The chain joins TRBV5-1 to TRBJ2-5, with 16 bases lining up with TRBD2. V trimming: 4 bases; J trimming: 2 bases; junction bases outside the gene matches: 2. Germline CDR1 is SGHRS and CDR2 is YFSETQ. The CDR3 totals 16 residues. The CDR3 loop reads CASSPGLAGGQETQYF. CDR3 nucleotides: TGCGCCAGCAGCCCGGGACTAGCGGGGGGGCAAGAGACCCAGTACTTC.

This chain joins TRBV11-3 and TRBJ2-1; 7 positions match TRBD2. Germline V lookup: CDR1 SGHNT, CDR2 YENEEA. This CDR3 region has 15 residues. V shed 4 bases, J shed 5 bases, and the junction held 8 bases outside the gene matches. The CDR3 loop is CASSSRDYYDNEQFF. CDR3 DNA: TGTGCCAGCAGCTCGCGGGACTACTACGACAATGAGCAGTTCTTC.

This clonotype came up a few times. The chain links TRBV2 to TRBJ1-2; a possible D gene is TRBD1 (5 bases). The CDR3 length is 15 residues. Trimming left V 0 bases short and J 7 bases short, with 15 bases between. CDR1 is SNHLY, CDR2 FYNNEI, per germline. The CDR3 region has the DNA TGTGCCAGCAGTGAAGCCACCACCGAAGGGGTTGGCTACACCTTC. Translating it yields CASSEATTEGVGYTF.

This clonotype appeared a few times. The chain couples TRBV6-5 to TRBJ2-1, with a weak D call TRBD2 (5 bases). V was shortened by 1 base and J by 7 bases, with 20 bases between the two germline ends. This CDR3 comprises 17 residues. Germline CDR1 is MNHEY and CDR2 is SVGAGI. The CDR3 sequence is CASSYFPPGMGRNEQFF. The DNA for the CDR3 is TGTGCCAGCAGTTACTTCCCCCCGGGAATGGGGAGAAATGAGCAGTTCTTC.

In its sample, this clonotype was seen a few times. The chain recombines TRBV2 with TRBJ1-6; 7 bases align to TRBD1. Trimming removed 5 bases from V and 7 bases from J; junction bases left unmatched: 8. The CDR3 totals 15 residues. Germline V lookup: CDR1 SNHLY, CDR2 FYNNEI. CDR3: CASSLGQLKNSPLHF. For the CDR3, the DNA is TGTGCCAGCAGTTTGGGACAGCTAAAGAATTCACCCCTCCACTTT. Full variable domain (missing parts from reference TRBV2 and TRBJ1-6): EPEVTQTPSHQVTQMGQEVILRCVPISNHLYFYWYRQILGQKVEFLVSFYNNEISEKSEIFDDQFSVERPDGSNFTLKIRSTKLEDSAMYFCASSLGQLKNSPLHFGNGTRLTVT.

The genes are TRBV2 and TRBJ2-1; TRBD2 might be the D (7 bases). This CDR3 is built from 14 residues. Germline CDR1 and CDR2: SNHLY and FYNNEI. V lost 6 bases and J lost 5, with 14 bases in between. CDR3 in DNA: TGTGCCAGCAGGGCGGGGGCGATCCACAATGAGCAGTTCTTC. It yields the protein CASRAGAIHNEQFF.

There are a few counts of this clonotype. The chain carries TRBV3-1 and TRBJ1-2; TRBD1 might be the D (6 bases). The CDR3 runs to 18 residues. The germline V gene encodes CDR1 LGHDT and CDR2 YNNKEL (reference sequence). The V end was cut by 0 bases, the J end by 3 bases, with 20 bases between. The CDR3 here is CASSQDNRRGSAYYGYTF. The CDR3, as DNA: TGTGCCAGCAGCCAAGATAATAGGAGGGGGAGTGCGTACTATGGCTACACCTTC. Full variable domain (remainder filled in from reference TRBV3-1 and TRBJ1-2): DTAVSQTPKYLVTQMGNDKSIKCEQNLGHDTMYWYKQDSKKFLKIMFSYNNKELIINETVPNRFSPKSPDKAHLNLHINSLELGDSAVYFCASSQDNRRGSAYYGYTFGSGTRLTVV.

This clonotype was counted many times. V and J are TRBV7-6 and TRBJ1-1, with 8 bases lining up with TRBD1. Unmatched junction bases numbered 7, after V lost 2 bases and J lost 5 bases. Germline CDR1 SGHVS, CDR2 FNYEAQ. This CDR3 contains 15 residues. The CDR3 region has the DNA TGTGCCAGCAGCTTAAGCAGGGGGCGCAGGACTGAAGCTTTCTTT. It codes for CASSLSRGRRTEAFF.